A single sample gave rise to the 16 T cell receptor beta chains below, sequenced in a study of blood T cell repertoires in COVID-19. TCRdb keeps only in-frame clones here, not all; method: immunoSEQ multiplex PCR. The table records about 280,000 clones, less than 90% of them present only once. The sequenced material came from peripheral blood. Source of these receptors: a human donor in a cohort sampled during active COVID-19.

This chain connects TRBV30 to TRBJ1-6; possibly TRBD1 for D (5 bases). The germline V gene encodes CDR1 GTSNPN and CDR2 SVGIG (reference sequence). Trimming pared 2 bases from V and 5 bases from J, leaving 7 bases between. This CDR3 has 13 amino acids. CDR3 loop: CAWSSGNNSPLHF. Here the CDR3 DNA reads TGTGCCTGGAGTTCAGGGAATAATTCACCCCTCCACTTT.

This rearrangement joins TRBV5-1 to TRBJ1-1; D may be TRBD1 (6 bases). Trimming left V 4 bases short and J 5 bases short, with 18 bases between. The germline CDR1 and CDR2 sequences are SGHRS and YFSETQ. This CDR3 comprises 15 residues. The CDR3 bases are TGCGCCAGCAGCAGTCAGGGGAAATTGTTGACTGAAGCTTTCTTT. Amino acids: CASSSQGKLLTEAFF.

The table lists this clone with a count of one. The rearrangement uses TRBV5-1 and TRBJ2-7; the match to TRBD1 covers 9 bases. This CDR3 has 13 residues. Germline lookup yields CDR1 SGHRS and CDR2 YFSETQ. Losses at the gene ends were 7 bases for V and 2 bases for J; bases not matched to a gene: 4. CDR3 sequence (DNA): TGCGCCAGCGCTTGGACAGGGGCCTACGAGCAGTACTTC. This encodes CASAWTGAYEQYF.

The chain's CDR3 is CASSASFGSEQFF. CDR3 bases: TGTGCCAGCAGCGCCAGTTTTGGGAGTGAGCAGTTCTTC. The V and J genes are TRBV9 and TRBJ2-1, with a weak D call TRBD2 (5 bases). The CDR3 runs to 13 residues. CDR1 is SGDLS and CDR2 is YYNGEE in the germline V gene. Trimming took 3 bases from V and 9 from J, leaving 13 bases between them.

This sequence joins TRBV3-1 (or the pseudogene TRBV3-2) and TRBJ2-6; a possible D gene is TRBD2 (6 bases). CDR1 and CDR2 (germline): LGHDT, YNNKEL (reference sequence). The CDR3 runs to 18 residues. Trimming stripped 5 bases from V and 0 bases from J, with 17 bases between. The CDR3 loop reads CASSASAGISSGANVLTF. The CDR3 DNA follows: TGTGCCAGCAGCGCTAGCGCCGGGATCAGCTCTGGGGCCAACGTCCTGACTTTC.

CDR3 bases: TGTGCCAGTAGTCCCGAGGACAGGGGCGTCCGCCTTAGCAATCAGCCCCAGCATTTT. Protein: CASSPEDRGVRLSNQPQHF. V gene TRBV19 combines with J gene TRBJ1-5; 9 nucleotides agree with TRBD1. Germline V gene sequence: CDR1 LNHDA, CDR2 SQIVND (reference sequence). The CDR3 extends over 19 amino acids. The V gene end was trimmed by 5 bases and the J gene end by 0 bases; junction bases not matched to a gene: 14.

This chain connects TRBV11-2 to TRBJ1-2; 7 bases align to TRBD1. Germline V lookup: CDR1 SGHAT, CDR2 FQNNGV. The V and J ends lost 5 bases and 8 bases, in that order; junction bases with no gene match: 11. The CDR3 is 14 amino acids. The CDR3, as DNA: TGTGCCAGCAGCCTTGATACAGGGGCAAAGGGCTACACCTTC. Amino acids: CASSLDTGAKGYTF.

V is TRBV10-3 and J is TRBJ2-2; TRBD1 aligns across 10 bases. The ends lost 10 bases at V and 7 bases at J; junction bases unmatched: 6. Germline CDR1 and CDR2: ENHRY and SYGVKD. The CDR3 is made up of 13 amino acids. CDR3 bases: TGTGCCACCAGACAGGGGGCGGGCGGGGAGCTGTTTTTT. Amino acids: CATRQGAGGELFF.

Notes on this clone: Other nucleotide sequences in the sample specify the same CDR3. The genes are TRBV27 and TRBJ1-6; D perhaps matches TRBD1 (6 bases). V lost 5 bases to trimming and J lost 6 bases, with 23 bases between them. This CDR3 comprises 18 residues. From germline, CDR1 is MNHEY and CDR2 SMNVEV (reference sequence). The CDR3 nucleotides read TGTGCCAGCAGTACCCGAACCGGGGGGCGAGGGCTTAATTCACCCCTCCACTTT. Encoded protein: CASSTRTGGRGLNSPLHF.

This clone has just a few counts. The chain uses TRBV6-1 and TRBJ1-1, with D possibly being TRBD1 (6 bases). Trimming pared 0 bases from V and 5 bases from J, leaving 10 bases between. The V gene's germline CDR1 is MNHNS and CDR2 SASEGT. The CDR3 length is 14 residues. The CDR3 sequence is CASSEAVRGTEAFF. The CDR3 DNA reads TGTGCCAGCAGTGAAGCGGTCAGGGGAACTGAAGCTTTCTTT.

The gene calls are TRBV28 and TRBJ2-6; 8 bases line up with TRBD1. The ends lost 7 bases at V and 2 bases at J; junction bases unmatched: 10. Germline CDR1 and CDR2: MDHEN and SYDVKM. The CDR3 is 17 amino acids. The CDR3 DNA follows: TGTGCCAGCAAAACACCAACAGGGGGACCTGGGGCCAACGTCCTGACTTTC. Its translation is CASKTPTGGPGANVLTF. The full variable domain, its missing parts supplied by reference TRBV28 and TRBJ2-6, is DVKVTQSSRYLVKRTGEKVFLECVQDMDHENMFWYRQDPGLGLRLIYFSYDVKMKEKGDIPEGYSVSREKKERFSLILESASTNQTSMYLCASKTPTGGPGANVLTFGAGSRLTVL.

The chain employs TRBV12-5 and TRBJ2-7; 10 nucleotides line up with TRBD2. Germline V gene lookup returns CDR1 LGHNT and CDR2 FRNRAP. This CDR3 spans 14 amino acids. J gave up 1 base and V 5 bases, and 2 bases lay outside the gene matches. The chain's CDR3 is CASGRTSGSYEQYF. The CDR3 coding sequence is TGTGCTAGTGGTCGGACTAGCGGATCCTACGAGCAGTACTTC. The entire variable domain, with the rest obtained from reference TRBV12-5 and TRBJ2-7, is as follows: DARVTQTPRHKVTEMGQEVTMRCQPILGHNTVFWYRQTMMQGLELLAYFRNRAPLDDSGMPKDRFSAEMPDATLATLKIQPSEPRDSAVYFCASGRTSGSYEQYFGPGTRLTVT.

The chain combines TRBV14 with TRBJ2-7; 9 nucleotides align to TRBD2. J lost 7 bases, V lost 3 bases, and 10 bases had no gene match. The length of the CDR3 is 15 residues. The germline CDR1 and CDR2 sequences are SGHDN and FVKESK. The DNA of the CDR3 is TGTGCCAGCAGCCAGAGAGCGGGAGGCACTTGGGAGCAGTACTTC. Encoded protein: CASSQRAGGTWEQYF.

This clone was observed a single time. CDR3 bases: TGTGCCAGCAGTGAAAGGGGCTACCAGCATTTT. Translating it yields CASSERGYQHF. This chain links TRBV2 with TRBJ1-5; perhaps TRBD1 as D (5 bases). The V end lost 2 bases, the J end lost 12 bases, and 8 bases lay between the germline ends. Germline CDR1 is SNHLY and CDR2 is FYNNEI. CDR3 length: 11 amino acids. Variable domain in full (rest from reference TRBV2 and TRBJ1-5): EPEVTQTPSHQVTQMGQEVILRCVPISNHLYFYWYRQILGQKVEFLVSFYNNEISEKSEIFDDQFSVERPDGSNFTLKIRSTKLEDSAMYFCASSERGYQHFGDGTRLSIL.

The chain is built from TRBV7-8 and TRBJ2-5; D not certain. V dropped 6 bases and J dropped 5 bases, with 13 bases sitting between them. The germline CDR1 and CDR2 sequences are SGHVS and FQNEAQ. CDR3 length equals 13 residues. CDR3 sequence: CASRTRLTETQYF. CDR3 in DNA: TGTGCCAGCAGGACTCGACTGACGGAGACCCAGTACTTC. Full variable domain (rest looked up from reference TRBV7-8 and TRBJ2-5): GAGVSQSPRYKVAKRGQDVALRCDPISGHVSLFWYQQALGQGPEFLTYFQNEAQLDKSGLPSDRFFAERPEGSVSTLKIQRTQQEDSAVYLCASRTRLTETQYFGPGTRLLVL.

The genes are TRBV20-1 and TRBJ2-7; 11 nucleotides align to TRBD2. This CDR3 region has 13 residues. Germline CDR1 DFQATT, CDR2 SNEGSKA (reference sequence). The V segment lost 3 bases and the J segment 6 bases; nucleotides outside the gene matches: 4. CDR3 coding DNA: TGCAGTGCTAGTATCCTAGCGGGAGGCGAGCAGTACTTC. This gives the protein CSASILAGGEQYF.